This TCR beta chain was captured by sequencing in a study of a mutant IDH1 vaccine in newly diagnosed glioma. Only in-frame clones appear in the TCRdb table, and some are missing; sequencing was by immunoSEQ multiplex PCR. The repertoire has about 65,000 clones, approximately 85% of them found once; the top ten carry 3.5% to 4.5%. This CDR3 region has 15 residues. Trimming stripped 10 bases from V and 3 bases from J, with 18 bases between. Germline values: CDR1 SSHAT, CDR2 FNYEAQ (reference sequence). This clone was recorded once. The antigen is not known. As for time point: week 23, last vaccination. It was 300 ug of mutant IDH1 20-mer peptide that made up each vaccine dose, given with topical imiquimod.

The V gene is TRBV7-7, the J gene TRBJ2-2; D may be TRBD1 or TRBD2 (5 bases each). Sample: PBMCs, taken from a glioma patient whose treatment included an IDH1 peptide vaccine. This clonotype was obtained from a man aged 25-45 years with glioma. The CDR3 loop reads CAIAPGRLYTGELFF. Written as DNA, the CDR3 is TGTGCCATAGCGCCGGGGCGGCTATACACCGGGGAGCTGTTTTTT.